This T cell receptor (beta chain) was sequenced for a study of blood T cells in healthy people across ages. On this clonotype itself: Its antigen is undetermined.

Next came a second PCR, run for about 7 to 12 cycles, which used a sample-barcoded 5' primer along with a J-beta primer mix. TCRdb processed the 5' RACE reads anew with MiXCR; each CDR3 protein has one entry. This sample has under 950,000 distinct CDR3 sequences, with about 20% found just once. V was shortened by 4 bases and J by 1 base, with 10 bases between the two germline ends. Germline values: CDR1 DFQATT, CDR2 SNEGSKA (reference sequence). The CDR3 consists of 13 residues. Study-level findings and limits: Changes in expanded clonotypes were possibly confounded, as the CMV status of donors was unknown.

Donors gave 8.5 to 10 milliliters of peripheral blood apiece. Researchers isolated at least 6 million PBMCs per sample. The chain employs TRBV20-1 and TRBJ1-1; no firm D call. The sequenced material came from blood. The sequence derives from a man between 65 and 85 years old in good health. The CDR3: CSAKRRENTEAFF. The CDR3 DNA reads as TGCAGTGCTAAACGACGGGAGAACACTGAAGCTTTCTTT.